This T cell receptor (beta chain) came from a study of Tregs in tolerant kidney transplant recipients. Repertoires were generated with immunoSEQ multiplex PCR, while TCRdb's copy carries only in-frame clones and drops some. Of about 90,000 clones in the sample, approximately 93% were seen once. General observations from the study: Validation in larger populations is needed because few patients were studied.

The germline CDR1 and CDR2 sequences are SGDLS and YYNGEE. The CDR3 loop spans 17 amino acids. Deletions cut 0 bases from V and 2 bases from J, with 16 bases between. This clone was seen only once. What it recognizes is unknown. Recipients received nonmyeloablative bone marrow transplants from related graft donors, with transient mixed chimerism. This sequence originates from a human patient who received a combined kidney and bone marrow transplant. The graft donor may account for some of the T cells. The chain joins TRBV9 to TRBJ2-3; D perhaps matches TRBD1 (5 bases). This specimen consisted of CD4+ T cells from blood (PBMCs), obtained 12 months after the transplant. CDR3 protein: CASSVDGRVLITDTQYF. The CDR3 DNA reads TGTGCCAGCAGCGTAGATGGCAGGGTATTGATCACAGATACGCAGTATTTT.